Below, 22 T cell receptor beta chains from the same sample are listed, as sequenced in a study of beta chain features in type 1 diabetes. Their recognized antigens are unknown. The authors reverse transcribed all of the isolated RNA, so sequencing captured expressed TCRB transcripts. Libraries were prepared by immunoSEQ multiplex PCR; TCRdb keeps only in-frame clonotypes and omits some of them. The repertoire holds around 100,000 clones, 28% seen once, with 0.53% in the top ten. Study outcomes and limitations: TCRB CDR3s from Type 1 diabetes patients were moderately but significantly shorter in all four CD4+ subsets.

Material for sequencing was central memory CD4+ T cells from blood. The receptors come from a young woman with type 1 diabetes.

V and J are TRBV28 and TRBJ1-2; the match to TRBD1 covers 11 bases. Germline CDR1 and CDR2: MDHEN and SYDVKM. The length of the CDR3 is 13 residues. Trimming cost V 5 bases and J 6 bases; bases outside gene matches: 2. CDR3 bases: TGTGCCAGCAGTCAGGGACAGGGGGATGGCTACACCTTC. Protein sequence: CASSQGQGDGYTF.

The chain combines TRBV27 with TRBJ2-6, with TRBD1 as a possible D gene (6 bases). Trimming removed 3 bases at V and 0 bases at J, with 12 bases between. Per germline, CDR1 MNHEY and CDR2 SMNVEV (reference sequence). The CDR3 consists of 17 residues. In DNA, the CDR3 is TGTGCCAGCAGTTTTCTCCGGACAGACTCTGGGGCCAACGTCCTGACTTTC. Translating it yields CASSFLRTDSGANVLTF. Based on the CDR3 plus reference TRBV27 and TRBJ2-6, the full variable domain is EAQVTQNPRYLITVTGKKLTVTCSQNMNHEYMSWYRQDPGLGLRQIYYSMNVEVTDKGDVPEGYKVSRKEKRNFPLILESPSPNQTSLYFCASSFLRTDSGANVLTFGAGSRLTVL.

The chain carries TRBV5-1 and TRBJ2-7; 14 bases line up with TRBD2. CDR3 size: 16 residues. The germline CDR1 and CDR2 sequences are SGHRS and YFSETQ. With 0 bases clipped from V and 6 bases from J, the junction kept 5 bases outside the gene matches. CDR3 region: CASSLGLAGGSGEQYF. For the CDR3, the DNA is TGCGCCAGCAGCTTGGGACTAGCGGGAGGGTCGGGCGAGCAGTACTTC.

This chain joins TRBV5-1 and TRBJ2-6, with D uncertain. The germline V and J ends were trimmed by 5 bases and 0 bases, with 9 bases remaining between them. Per germline, CDR1 SGHRS and CDR2 YFSETQ. This CDR3 has 15 amino acids. The CDR3, as DNA: TGCGCCAGCAGTCAGGATTTCTCTGGGGCCAACGTCCTGACTTTC. Translated, it gives CASSQDFSGANVLTF.

This clone was found a few times. The chain recombines TRBV2 with TRBJ2-1; 12 nucleotides align to TRBD2. In germline, CDR1 is SNHLY, CDR2 FYNNEI. V dropped 7 bases and J dropped 4; count of bases not matched to a gene: 2. The CDR3 covers 14 residues. CDR3 coding DNA: TGTGCCAGCACCGGACTAGCGGGGTACAATGAGCAGTTCTTC. Protein sequence: CASTGLAGYNEQFF.

The rearrangement links TRBV6-6 to TRBJ1-1, with D possibly TRBD1 on 5 matching bases. The CDR3 runs 13 residues. CDR1 and CDR2 from the germline V gene are MNHNY and SVGAGI (reference sequence). V was shortened by 11 bases and J by 4 bases, with 17 bases between the two germline ends. DNA of the CDR3: TGTGCCGGAGTCCGGGGGACCGGCACTGAAGCTTTCTTT. Protein sequence: CAGVRGTGTEAFF.

To note about this clone: A single base is all that separates this from a far larger clone, so a read error is likely. Within the sample, other DNA sequences also encode this same CDR3. This rearrangement joins TRBV4-1 to TRBJ2-6; 7 bases are a match to TRBD1. V was clipped by 4 bases and J by 3 bases; unmatched bases: 3. The CDR3 covers 15 residues. Looked up from germline, CDR1 is MGHRA and CDR2 is YSYEKL. The CDR3 region has the DNA TGCGCCAGCAGCCCTAGGGACAGTGGGGCCAACGTCCTGACTTTC. This encodes CASSPRDSGANVLTF.

This clone has more than one count but fewer than ten. The chain joins TRBV28 to TRBJ2-7; TRBD2 agrees at 11 bases. The V gene's germline CDR1 is MDHEN and CDR2 SYDVKM. The J segment lost 6 bases and the V segment lost 8 bases, leaving 6 bases of the junction unmatched. The CDR3 is 13 amino acids. CDR3 nucleotides: TGTGCCAGCGTCAGTAGCGGGAGGGCCGAGCAGTACTTC. This encodes CASVSSGRAEQYF.

On this clone itself: The same CDR3 is also encoded by other DNA sequences in this sample. The V call is TRBV5-1, the J call TRBJ2-7; D call uncertain. The CDR3 is made up of 14 amino acids. Germline V gene data show CDR1 as SGHRS and CDR2 as YFSETQ. Trimming took off 0 bases at V and 2 bases at J, with 9 bases between the two ends. The CDR3 DNA follows: TGCGCCAGCAGCTTGGGCCAGGCCGCCTACGAGCAGTACTTC. Translated, it gives CASSLGQAAYEQYF.

In its sample, this clone was seen a few times. V is TRBV19 and J is TRBJ1-3; D is ambiguous. The CDR3 runs to 15 residues. V lost 2 bases and J 4 bases, leaving 12 bases between the germline ends. CDR1 LNHDA and CDR2 SQIVND come from the germline V gene (reference sequence). The CDR3 DNA reads TGTGCCAGTAGTATAAGTCACATGCTGGGAAACACCATATATTTT. Protein product: CASSISHMLGNTIYF.

The chain recombines TRBV5-6 with TRBJ2-3; 14 bases are shared with TRBD2. The CDR3 spans 16 residues. Germline-derived CDR1 and CDR2 are SGHDT and YYEEEE. The junction had 7 bases not matched to a gene; V was cut back by 4 bases and J by 6 bases. CDR3 coding DNA: TGTGCCAGCAGCCCGGGACTAGCGGGAGAAGGCGATACGCAGTATTTT. Protein product: CASSPGLAGEGDTQYF.

The chain employs TRBV28 and TRBJ2-2; unclear D gene. The CDR3 runs 15 residues. V shed 3 bases and J shed 4 bases, with 12 bases lying between them. In germline, CDR1 is MDHEN, CDR2 SYDVKM. CDR3 residues: CASSFVAEATGELFF. CDR3 sequence (DNA): TGTGCCAGCAGTTTTGTCGCAGAGGCCACCGGGGAGCTGTTTTTT.

The chain carries TRBV28 and TRBJ2-1; 9 bases agree with TRBD2. CDR3 length equals 12 residues. Germline V gene lookup returns CDR1 MDHEN and CDR2 SYDVKM. The V and J ends lost 11 bases and 6 bases, in that order; junction bases with no gene match: 5. The CDR3 DNA follows: TGTGCCGCAGGGACTAGCTTCAATGAGCAGTTCTTC. Amino acids: CAAGTSFNEQFF.

The V call is TRBV6-1, the J call TRBJ2-1, with 7 bases aligning to TRBD1. This CDR3 region has 12 residues. Germline V gene data show CDR1 as MNHNS and CDR2 as SASEGT. After removal of 1 base from V and 11 bases from J, the junction contained 2 bases not matched to a gene. CDR3 amino acids: CASSEGGQKQFF. CDR3 bases: TGTGCCAGCAGTGAAGGGGGACAGAAGCAGTTCTTC.

CDR3 sequence reads: CALDRGNGEQYV. The CDR3 nucleotides are TGTGCCCTGGATAGGGGGAATGGCGAGCAGTACGTC. The gene calls are TRBV30 and TRBJ2-7, with D possibly matching TRBD1 (6 bases). Germline lookup yields CDR1 GTSNPN and CDR2 SVGIG (reference sequence). Trimming shortened V by 8 bases and J by 6 bases, and 17 bases separated the two germline ends. CDR3 length equals 12 residues.

The chain links TRBV5-1 to TRBJ2-2; 13 bases map to TRBD2. The CDR3 is 15 residues long. Losses at the gene ends were 7 bases for V and 3 bases for J; bases not matched to a gene: 3. From germline, CDR1 is SGHRS and CDR2 YFSETQ. CDR3 sequence (DNA): TGCGCCAGCGGCGGACTAGCGGGAGACACCGGGGAGCTGTTTTTT. Amino acid sequence: CASGGLAGDTGELFF.

V and J are TRBV7-9 and TRBJ2-1; TRBD2 is a possible D gene (6 bases). CDR1 SEHNR and CDR2 FQNEAQ come from the germline V gene (reference sequence). The CDR3 contains 16 residues. V dropped 4 bases and J dropped 10 bases, with 23 bases sitting between them. CDR3 in DNA: TGTGCCAGCAGCTCGGTGGCAGGGCGCGGGACGGGGGAGCAGTTCTTC. Translating it yields CASSSVAGRGTGEQFF.

CDR3 in amino acids: CASSNSMNTEAFF. DNA for the CDR3: TGTGCCAGCAGTAACAGCATGAACACTGAAGCTTTCTTT. The chain links TRBV25-1 to TRBJ1-1; D ambiguous. Trimming left V 5 bases short and J 0 bases short, with 7 bases between. The V gene's germline CDR1 is MGHDK and CDR2 SYGVNS. The CDR3 consists of 13 residues.

This clone was found a few times. CDR3 DNA: TGCGCCAGCAGCCAAGGGGCACAGGGGACTCAGCCCCAGCATTTT. Protein: CASSQGAQGTQPQHF. V is TRBV4-1 and J is TRBJ1-5, with 7 bases that match TRBD1. Trimming cost V 1 base and J 6 bases; bases outside gene matches: 6. This CDR3 contains 15 residues. CDR1 and CDR2 from the germline V gene are MGHRA and YSYEKL.

The chain has TRBV2 and TRBJ1-5, with 10 bases fitting TRBD1. CDR1 is SNHLY and CDR2 is FYNNEI in the germline V gene. The CDR3 contains 15 residues. Germline trimming cut 7 bases from V and 5 bases from J; bases unmatched to any gene: 8. The CDR3: CASTNRGQGHQPQHF. The CDR3, as DNA: TGTGCCAGCACGAACCGGGGACAGGGGCATCAGCCCCAGCATTTT.

This clone was seen a handful of times. The chain has TRBV7-9 and TRBJ2-1; 12 nucleotides line up with TRBD2. Germline V gene data show CDR1 as SEHNR and CDR2 as FQNEAQ (reference sequence). With V trimmed by 5 bases and J by 5 bases, 7 bases remained unmatched. This CDR3 region has 16 residues. Written as DNA, the CDR3 is TGTGCCAGCAGCGATACTAGCGGGAGGTGGAACAATGAGCAGTTCTTC. Translated, it gives CASSDTSGRWNNEQFF.

This clone was seen only a few times. CDR3 sequence: CASSINSGGYGYTF. The CDR3 nucleotides are TGTGCCAGTAGTATTAACAGCGGTGGCTATGGCTACACCTTC. This chain connects TRBV19 to TRBJ1-2; no definite D call. Trimming took off 3 bases at V and 4 bases at J, with 12 bases between the two ends. Germline V CDR1 and CDR2: LNHDA, SQIVND (reference sequence). This CDR3 is 14 amino acids long.